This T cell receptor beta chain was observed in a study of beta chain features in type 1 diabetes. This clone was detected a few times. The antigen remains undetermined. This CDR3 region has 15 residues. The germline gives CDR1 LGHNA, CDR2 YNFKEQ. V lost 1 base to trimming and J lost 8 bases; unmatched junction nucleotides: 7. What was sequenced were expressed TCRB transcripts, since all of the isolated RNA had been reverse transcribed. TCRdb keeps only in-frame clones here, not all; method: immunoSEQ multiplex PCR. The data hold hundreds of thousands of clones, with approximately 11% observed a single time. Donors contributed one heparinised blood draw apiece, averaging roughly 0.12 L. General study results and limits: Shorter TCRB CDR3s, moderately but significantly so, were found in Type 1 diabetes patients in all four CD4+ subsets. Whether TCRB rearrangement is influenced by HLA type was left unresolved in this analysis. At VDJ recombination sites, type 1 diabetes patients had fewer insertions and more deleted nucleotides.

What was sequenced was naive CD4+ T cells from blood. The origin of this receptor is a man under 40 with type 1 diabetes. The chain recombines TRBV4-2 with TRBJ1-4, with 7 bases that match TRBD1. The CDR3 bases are TGTGCCAGCAGCCAAGGAACAGGGGAGCGGGAAAAACTGTTTTTT. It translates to CASSQGTGEREKLFF.